One sample yielded the 20 T cell receptor beta chains listed below, sequenced in a study of CD8 T cells in Susac syndrome. Random hexamers were used to reverse transcribe the RNA input (about 0.45 to 1 ug). MiXCR was run by TCRdb on the immunoSEQ multiplex PCR reads, yielding one entry per CDR3 protein. Of around 170,000 distinct CDR3 sequences in the sample, approximately 94% are singletons; the top ten hold roughly 0.11%. Sequenced material: CD4+ T cells from PBMCs. The receptors come from a human donor with Susac syndrome.

This sequence joins TRBV7-2 and TRBJ1-1; a weak D match, TRBD1 (5 bases). CDR1 and CDR2 from the germline V gene are SGHTA and FQGNSA. Trimming took off 4 bases at V and 7 bases at J, with 13 bases between the two ends. The CDR3 sequence is 13 residues long. The CDR3 DNA reads as TGTGCCAGCAGCTCCCGGTGGAGGGGTGAAGCTTTCTTT. It is translated as CASSSRWRGEAFF.

The chain links TRBV3-1 to TRBJ1-2; maybe TRBD1 (5 bases). V shed 0 bases and J shed 4 bases, with 15 bases lying between them. CDR1 LGHDT and CDR2 YNNKEL come from the germline V gene (reference sequence). CDR3 length equals 16 residues. The CDR3 spells CASSQDRGYSSYGYTF. The DNA for the CDR3 is TGTGCCAGCAGCCAAGATAGGGGATACAGTAGCTATGGCTACACCTTC.

This rearrangement joins TRBV18 to TRBJ2-1; 8 bases map to TRBD1. The V gene's germline CDR1 is KGHSH and CDR2 LQKENI. J was trimmed by 3 bases and V by 3 bases; bases with no gene match: 7. There are 16 residues in the CDR3. In DNA, the CDR3 is TGTGCCAGCTCACCGACCGGGACAGGTGGCTACAATGAGCAGTTCTTC. This codes for CASSPTGTGGYNEQFF.

The table lists this clonotype with a count of one. V is TRBV12-3 or TRBV12-4 and J is TRBJ1-3; tentative D call: TRBD1 (5 bases). V lost 5 bases and J 0 bases, leaving 8 bases between the germline ends. The CDR3 is made up of 14 amino acids. For the CDR3, the DNA is TGTGCCAGCAGTCCGGGGGTCTCTGGAAACACCATATATTTT. Translation gives CASSPGVSGNTIYF.

V and J are TRBV29-1 and TRBJ2-7; D perhaps matches TRBD2 (6 bases). The CDR3 is 10 amino acids. V was pared by 6 bases and J by 4 bases, with 7 bases between. Germline lookup yields CDR1 SQVTM and CDR2 ANQGSEA. CDR3 coding DNA: TGCAGCGTCGGGGGTTACGAGCAGTACTTC. It translates to CSVGGYEQYF.

The chain couples TRBV20-1 to TRBJ2-3; TRBD2 matches 11 bases. Germline loops: CDR1 DFQATT, CDR2 SNEGSKA (reference sequence). The CDR3 is 15 residues long. The ends lost 1 base at V and 2 bases at J; junction bases unmatched: 2. The CDR3 DNA follows: TGCAGTGCTAGAGCGGGACTAGCGGCCACAGATACGCAGTATTTT. Its translation: CSARAGLAATDTQYF.

The chain couples TRBV27 to TRBJ2-3, with D uncertain. V lost 5 bases, J lost 3 bases, and 6 bases lay in between. The CDR3 spans 12 residues. From germline, CDR1 is MNHEY and CDR2 SMNVEV (reference sequence). The CDR3 region has the DNA TGTGCCAGCAGTCCTACGACAGATACGCAGTATTTT. Amino acids: CASSPTTDTQYF.

This rearrangement joins TRBV24-1 to TRBJ2-5; TRBD2 matches at 7 bases. This CDR3 region has 16 residues. Per the germline V gene, CDR1 is KGHDR and CDR2 is SFDVKD. J gave up 1 base and V 5 bases, and 9 bases lay outside the gene matches. CDR3 protein: CATSAGGTGLQETQYF. The DNA of the CDR3 is TGTGCCACCAGTGCGGGGGGTACAGGACTCCAAGAGACCCAGTACTTC.

The chain is built from TRBV12-3 or TRBV12-4 and TRBJ2-1; D is undetermined. V was pared by 6 bases and J by 5 bases, with 11 bases between. CDR3 size: 13 residues. The CDR3 here is CASSSLSDNEQFF. In DNA, the CDR3 is TGTGCCAGCAGCTCCCTCAGTGACAATGAGCAGTTCTTC.

The DNA for the CDR3 is TGTGCCAGCAGTTACGCGGACAGAATGTACGAGCAGTACTTC. Its translation: CASSYADRMYEQYF. This chain uses TRBV6-2 or TRBV6-3 with TRBJ2-7; the D gene is possibly TRBD1 (6 bases). The V end was cut by 2 bases, the J end by 4 bases, with 12 bases between. The CDR3 loop spans 14 amino acids. Per germline, CDR1 MNHEY and CDR2 SVGEGT.

The rearrangement links TRBV7-9 to TRBJ2-3, with TRBD2 matching 7 bases. V trimming: 5 bases; J trimming: 6 bases; junction bases outside the gene matches: 11. Germline assignment: CDR1 SEHNR and CDR2 FQNEAQ (reference sequence). The CDR3 totals 15 residues. CDR3 nucleotide sequence: TGTGCCAGCAGCCTATTATCGGGGCGGGGGGATACGCAGTATTTT. Its protein is CASSLLSGRGDTQYF.

V gene TRBV5-1 combines with J gene TRBJ1-2; weak D call: TRBD1 (5 bases). V gave up 2 bases and J gave up 2 bases, with 13 bases separating them. In germline, CDR1 is SGHRS, CDR2 YFSETQ. The CDR3 loop spans 15 amino acids. The CDR3 DNA reads as TGCGCCAGCAGCTTTGCGGGACGTCCGAACTATGGCTACACCTTC. It specifies CASSFAGRPNYGYTF.

Written as DNA, the CDR3 is TGCAGTGCTGCCCCCAGCGGTCTCCGGGAGACCCAGTACTTC. Residues: CSAAPSGLRETQYF. The chain is built from TRBV20-1 and TRBJ2-5; TRBD2 is a possible D gene (5 bases). In germline, CDR1 is DFQATT, CDR2 SNEGSKA (reference sequence). CDR3 length equals 14 residues. With 5 bases removed from V and 5 bases from J, the gap between germline ends came to 18 bases.

The rearrangement links TRBV2 to TRBJ2-7, with D tentatively TRBD1 (5 bases). V was trimmed by 11 bases and J by 3 bases, leaving 14 bases between them. The germline gives CDR1 SNHLY, CDR2 FYNNEI. The CDR3 loop spans 12 amino acids. CDR3 region: CAARGRDYEQYF. Here the CDR3 DNA reads TGTGCCGCACGCGGCAGGGACTACGAGCAGTACTTC.

This clonotype was seen only once. V and J are TRBV20-1 and TRBJ2-3, with 7 bases lining up with TRBD2. The CDR3 runs 14 residues. The V gene end was trimmed by 3 bases and the J gene end by 9 bases; junction bases not matched to a gene: 12. Germline V gene sequence: CDR1 DFQATT, CDR2 SNEGSKA (reference sequence). In DNA, the CDR3 is TGCAGTGCTAGTGAGAGCGGGGCAACTGGGACGCAGTATTTT. Its protein is CSASESGATGTQYF.

This chain's CDR3 is CASKLQGNTEAFF. The CDR3 bases are TGTGCCAGCAAATTACAGGGGAACACTGAAGCTTTCTTT. The genes are TRBV2 and TRBJ1-1; TRBD1 might be the D (6 bases). Germline CDR1 and CDR2: SNHLY and FYNNEI. CDR3 size: 13 residues. Trimming stripped 7 bases from V and 1 base from J, with 10 bases between.

This clonotype was counted a single time. The chain is built from TRBV7-3 and TRBJ2-6; D is perhaps TRBD1 (5 bases). Trimming left V 5 bases short and J 0 bases short, with 17 bases between. There are 18 residues in the CDR3. CDR1 and CDR2 from the germline V gene are SGHTA and FQGTGA. The CDR3 loop is CASSLGAGRSSGANVLTF. The DNA for the CDR3 is TGTGCCAGCAGCCTAGGGGCAGGTCGGAGCTCTGGGGCCAACGTCCTGACTTTC.

The chain recombines TRBV2 with TRBJ1-5, with D perhaps matching TRBD1 (6 bases). The CDR3 is 15 amino acids. CDR1 and CDR2 (germline): SNHLY, FYNNEI. Trimming removed 1 base at V and 3 bases at J, with 10 bases between. The CDR3 sequence is CASSEERQVNQPQHF. The CDR3, as DNA: TGTGCCAGCAGTGAAGAGCGACAGGTCAATCAGCCCCAGCATTTT. The variable domain in full, with the rest retrieved from reference TRBV2 and TRBJ1-5, is EPEVTQTPSHQVTQMGQEVILRCVPISNHLYFYWYRQILGQKVEFLVSFYNNEISEKSEIFDDQFSVERPDGSNFTLKIRSTKLEDSAMYFCASSEERQVNQPQHFGDGTRLSIL.

The V and J genes are TRBV12-3 or TRBV12-4 and TRBJ1-5; D remains ambiguous. Trimming removed 3 bases from V and 1 base from J, with 19 bases in between. This CDR3 has 18 residues. CDR3 region: CASSFWGWVEKSNQPQHF. The CDR3 DNA reads TGTGCCAGCAGTTTTTGGGGATGGGTGGAGAAGAGCAATCAGCCCCAGCATTTT.

The chain is built from TRBV12-3 or TRBV12-4 and TRBJ2-3; 7 bases fit TRBD1. With V trimmed by 2 bases and J by 6 bases, 8 bases remained unmatched. The CDR3 spans 15 residues. Written as DNA, the CDR3 is TGTGCCAGCAGTTTATACCAGGGGGAACAGGATACGCAGTATTTT. It yields the protein CASSLYQGEQDTQYF.